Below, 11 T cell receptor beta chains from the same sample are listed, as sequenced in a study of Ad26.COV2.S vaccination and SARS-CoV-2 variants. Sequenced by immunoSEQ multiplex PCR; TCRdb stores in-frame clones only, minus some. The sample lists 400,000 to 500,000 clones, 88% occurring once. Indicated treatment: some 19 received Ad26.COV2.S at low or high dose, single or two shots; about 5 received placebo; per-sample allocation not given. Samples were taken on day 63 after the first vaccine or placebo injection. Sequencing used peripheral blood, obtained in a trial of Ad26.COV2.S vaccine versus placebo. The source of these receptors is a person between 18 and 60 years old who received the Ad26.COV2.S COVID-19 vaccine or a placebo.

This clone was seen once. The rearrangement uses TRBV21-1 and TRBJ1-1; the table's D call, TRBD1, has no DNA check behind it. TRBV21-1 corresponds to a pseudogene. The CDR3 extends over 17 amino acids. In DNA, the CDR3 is TGTGCCAGCCACAGCCTTCTTACAGGGATGATGAACACTGAAGCTTTCTTT. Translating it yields CASHSLLTGMMNTEAFF.

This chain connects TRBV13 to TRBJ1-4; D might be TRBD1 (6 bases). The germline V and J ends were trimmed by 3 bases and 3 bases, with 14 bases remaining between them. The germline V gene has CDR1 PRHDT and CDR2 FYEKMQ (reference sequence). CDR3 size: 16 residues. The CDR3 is CASSFPRTVSNEKLFF. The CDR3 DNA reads TGTGCCAGCAGCTTTCCAAGGACAGTATCTAATGAAAAACTGTTTTTT.

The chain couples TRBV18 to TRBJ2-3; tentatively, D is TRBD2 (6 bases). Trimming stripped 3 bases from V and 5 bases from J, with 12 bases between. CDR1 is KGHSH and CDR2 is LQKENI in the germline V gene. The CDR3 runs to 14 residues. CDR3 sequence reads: CASSPRDGRDTQYF. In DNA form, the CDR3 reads TGTGCCAGCTCACCCCGCGACGGGAGAGATACGCAGTATTTT.

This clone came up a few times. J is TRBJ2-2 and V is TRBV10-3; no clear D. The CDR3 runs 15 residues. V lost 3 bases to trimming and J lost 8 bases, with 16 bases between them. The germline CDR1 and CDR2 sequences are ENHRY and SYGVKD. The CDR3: CAISDPDPIWGELFF. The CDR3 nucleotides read TGTGCCATCAGTGATCCGGACCCAATTTGGGGGGAGCTGTTTTTT.

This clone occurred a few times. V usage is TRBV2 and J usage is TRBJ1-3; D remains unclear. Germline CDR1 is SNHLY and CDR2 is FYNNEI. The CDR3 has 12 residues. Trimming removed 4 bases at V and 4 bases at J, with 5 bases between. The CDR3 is CASSVAGNTIYF. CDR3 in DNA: TGTGCCAGCAGTGTGGCGGGAAACACCATATATTTT.

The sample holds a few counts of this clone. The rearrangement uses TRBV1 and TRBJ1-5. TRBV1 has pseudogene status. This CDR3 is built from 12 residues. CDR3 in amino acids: CTSSQDHQPQHF. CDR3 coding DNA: TGCACCAGCAGCCAAGATCACCAGCCCCAGCATTTT.

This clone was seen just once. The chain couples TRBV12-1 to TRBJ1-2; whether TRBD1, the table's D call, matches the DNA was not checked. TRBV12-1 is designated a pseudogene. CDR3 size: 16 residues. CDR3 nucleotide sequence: TGTGCCAGCAGCTTTCCCCGACAGGGAGTTAACTATGGCTACACCTTC. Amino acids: CASSFPRQGVNYGYTF.

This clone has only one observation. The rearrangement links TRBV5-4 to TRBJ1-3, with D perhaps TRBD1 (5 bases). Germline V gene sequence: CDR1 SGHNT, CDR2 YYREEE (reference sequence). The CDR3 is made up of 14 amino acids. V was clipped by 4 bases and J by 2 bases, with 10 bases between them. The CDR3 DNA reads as TGTGCCAGCAGCCAAGGGACTGCTGGAAACACCATATATTTT. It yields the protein CASSQGTAGNTIYF.

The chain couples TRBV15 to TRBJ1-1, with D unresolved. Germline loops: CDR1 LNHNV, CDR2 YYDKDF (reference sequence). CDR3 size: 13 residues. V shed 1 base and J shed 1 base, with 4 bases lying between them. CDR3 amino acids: CATSRVTNTEAFF. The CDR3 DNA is TGTGCCACCAGCAGAGTCACGAACACTGAAGCTTTCTTT.

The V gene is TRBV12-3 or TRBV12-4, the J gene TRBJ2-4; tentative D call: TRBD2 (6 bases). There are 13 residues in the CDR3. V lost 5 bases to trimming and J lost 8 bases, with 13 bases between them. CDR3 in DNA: TGTGCCAGCAGTCCCGGAGGGGTCGACATTCAGTACTTC. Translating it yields CASSPGGVDIQYF.

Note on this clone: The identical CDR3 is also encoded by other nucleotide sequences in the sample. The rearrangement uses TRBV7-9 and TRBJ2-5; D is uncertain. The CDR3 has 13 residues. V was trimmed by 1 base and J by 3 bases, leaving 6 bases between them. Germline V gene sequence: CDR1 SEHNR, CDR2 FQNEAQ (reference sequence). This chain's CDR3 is CASSLVTEETQYF. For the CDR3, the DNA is TGTGCCAGCAGCTTAGTGACGGAAGAGACCCAGTACTTC. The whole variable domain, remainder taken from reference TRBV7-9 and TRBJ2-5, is DTGVSQNPRHKITKRGQNVTFRCDPISEHNRLYWYRQTLGQGPEFLTYFQNEAQLEKSRLLSDRFSAERPKGSFSTLEIQRTEQGDSAMYLCASSLVTEETQYFGPGTRLLVL.